Listed below are T cell receptor beta chains from one sample, sequenced in a study of blood T cell repertoires in COVID-19. Produced via immunoSEQ multiplex PCR; TCRdb's table is partial and in-frame only. The sample contains about 230,000 clones, 75% to 90% of which appear only once. The sequencing input was peripheral blood. The receptors stem from a man in his forties with acute or convalescent COVID-19. Both conserved end residues are part of each CDR3. The D gene is left open where the match is weak. Only part of the rows carry a size: once, few, many, or a class if the clone is expanded.

j_call d_call v_call clone_size cdr3_nt cdr3_aa
TRBJ1-2 . TRBV12-3/TRBV12-4 . TGTGCCAGCAGTTCGGGATCTAACTATGGCTACACCTTC CASSSGSNYGYTF
TRBJ2-3 TRBD1 TRBV11-1 . TGTGCCAGCAGCTTTACGACAGGGCAGTCAGATACGCAGTATTTT CASSFTTGQSDTQYF
TRBJ2-3 . TRBV6-5 once TGTGCCAGCAGCAATTCAGGTGATACGCAGTATTTT CASSNSGDTQYF
TRBJ2-7 TRBD2 TRBV6-5 . TGTGCCAGCAGATCTGGACTAGCGGTATCGTACGAGCAGTACTTC CASRSGLAVSYEQYF
TRBJ1-2 . TRBV7-8 . TGTGCCAGCAGCTTAATAAGTTCGGGGTATGGCTACACCTTC CASSLISSGYGYTF
TRBJ2-4 TRBD2 TRBV4-2 . TGTGCCAGCAGCCACCCAATACCGGGACTAGCGCATTGGCCTAAAAACATTCAGTACTTC CASSHPIPGLAHWPKNIQYF
TRBJ2-7 TRBD2 TRBV7-2 . TGTGCCAGCAGCTTACTTAGCGGGACCCCCTACGAGCAGTACTTC CASSLLSGTPYEQYF
TRBJ1-6 TRBD1 TRBV7-2 . TGTGCCAGCAGTGACAGGGGTTATAATTCACCCCTCCACTTT CASSDRGYNSPLHF
TRBJ1-1 . TRBV12-3/TRBV12-4 . TGTGCCAGCAGTTATCGGGGGAACACTGAAGCTTTCTTT CASSYRGNTEAFF
TRBJ2-5 . TRBV5-4 . TGTGCCAGCAGCCCTGGGACACCCCAAGAGACCCAGTACTTC CASSPGTPQETQYF
TRBJ1-2 . TRBV2 . TGTGCCAGCCCTAAGGGGGGGGGCTACACCTTC CASPKGGGYTF
TRBJ1-3 TRBD1 TRBV11-2 . TGTGCCAGCAGCCCTCAAGGGACAGTCTCTGGAAACACCATATATTTT CASSPQGTVSGNTIYF
TRBJ1-2 . TRBV11-2 . TGTGCCAGCAGCGGGTTAAACCGACTTACTTTCTATGGCTACACCTTC CASSGLNRLTFYGYTF
TRBJ2-1 . TRBV11-3 . TGTGCCAGCAGCCGGGTAGGGGCAGGCAATGAGCAGTTCTTC CASSRVGAGNEQFF
TRBJ2-1 . TRBV6-5 . TGTGCCAGCGGCCGGGGAGGGGGGAGTGGCCATGAGCAGTTCTTC CASGRGGGSGHEQFF
TRBJ1-5 . TRBV6-1 . TGTGCCAGCAGTTATTACGGCCGGGATCAGCCCCAGCATTTT CASSYYGRDQPQHF
TRBJ1-6 . TRBV5-4 . TGTGCCAGCAGCTTGTTCCGGGAAAATTCACCCCTCCACTTT CASSLFRENSPLHF
TRBJ1-5 . TRBV19 . TGTGCCAGTAGTCCACCTCCGGACAACCTCAATCAGCCCCAGCATTTT CASSPPPDNLNQPQHF
TRBJ1-1 . TRBV19 . TGTGCCAGTAGTATTGGCTGGAACACTGAAGCTTTCTTT CASSIGWNTEAFF